These 19 T cell receptor beta chains were sequenced from one sample in a study of T-cell reconstitution after alpha-beta-depleted transplantation in children. Unique molecular identifiers were used in preparing the TCRbeta library. TCRdb processed the PCR reads anew with MiXCR; each CDR3 protein has one entry. The table includes around 490,000 distinct CDR3 sequences, about an eighth detected once. The sample consisted of PBMCs, mostly from graft donor cells, taken 180 days after TCRalphabeta/CD19-depleted stem cell transplant. The receptors come from a female patient aged 2-10 years who had a stem cell transplant for aplastic anemia, so the T cells may come from the graft donor.

This clonotype was seen a few times. This rearrangement joins TRBV20-1 to TRBJ1-4; D not resolved. The CDR3 extends over 15 amino acids. Germline-derived CDR1 and CDR2 are DFQATT and SNEGSKA (reference sequence). The V end was cut by 5 bases, the J end by 3 bases, with 16 bases between. The CDR3, as DNA: TGCAGTGCTCACGCTCGCGGCCAGCCTAATGAAAAACTGTTTTTT. Amino acids: CSAHARGQPNEKLFF.

This clonotype was found a few times. The chain recombines TRBV18 with TRBJ2-4; D might be TRBD1 (6 bases). This CDR3 is 17 amino acids long. V dropped 2 bases and J dropped 0 bases, with 14 bases sitting between them. Germline V lookup: CDR1 KGHSH, CDR2 LQKENI. CDR3 in DNA: TGTGCCAGCTCACCATCCCCGGGACACCTAGCCAAAAACATTCAGTACTTC. Translated: CASSPSPGHLAKNIQYF.

This clonotype appeared a few times. The chain uses TRBV28 and TRBJ1-5, with D maybe TRBD1 (5 bases). The CDR3 spans 15 residues. V was shortened by 6 bases and J by 5 bases, with 17 bases between the two germline ends. Per the germline V gene, CDR1 is MDHEN and CDR2 is SYDVKM. CDR3 region: CASRARQGQHQPQHF. Written as DNA, the CDR3 is TGTGCCAGCAGGGCTCGGCAGGGTCAGCATCAGCCCCAGCATTTT.

This chain links TRBV24-1 with TRBJ1-2, with no clear D. Germline CDR1 reads KGHDR; CDR2 reads SFDVKD. V was clipped by 4 bases and J by 6 bases, with 8 bases between them. This CDR3 region has 12 residues. CDR3 nucleotides: TGTGCCACCAGTGAGCAGAGCCATGGCTACACCTTC. As protein: CATSEQSHGYTF.

This clonotype was observed many times. The chain has TRBV12-3 or TRBV12-4 and TRBJ2-4; maybe TRBD2 (6 bases). This CDR3 spans 15 amino acids. Trimming removed 3 bases from V and 8 bases from J, with 17 bases in between. This CDR3 reads CASSFARAGWDIQYF. In DNA form, the CDR3 reads TGTGCCAGCAGTTTCGCGAGGGCGGGGTGGGACATTCAGTACTTC.

The table lists this clonotype with a few counts. The gene calls are TRBV20-1 and TRBJ2-1; D is unclear. Germline-derived CDR1 and CDR2 are DFQATT and SNEGSKA (reference sequence). V dropped 0 bases and J dropped 8 bases, with 5 bases sitting between them. The CDR3 spans 11 residues. CDR3 coding DNA: TGCAGTGCTAGAGATCGGTATGAGCAGTTCTTC. Its translation is CSARDRYEQFF.

This sequence joins TRBV5-1 and TRBJ2-5; weak D call: TRBD1 (6 bases). Germline V lookup: CDR1 SGHRS, CDR2 YFSETQ. V was shortened by 4 bases and J by 1 base, with 14 bases between the two germline ends. This CDR3 has 15 residues. The CDR3: CASSMVGTSQETQYF. CDR3 bases: TGCGCCAGCAGCATGGTGGGGACAAGCCAAGAGACCCAGTACTTC. The variable domain in full, completed from reference TRBV5-1 and TRBJ2-5, reads KAGVTQTPRYLIKTRGQQVTLSCSPISGHRSVSWYQQTPGQGLQFLFEYFSETQRNKGNFPGRFSGRQFSNSRSEMNVSTLELGDSALYLCASSMVGTSQETQYFGPGTRLLVL.

V usage is TRBV21-1 and J usage is TRBJ1-2. TRBV21-1 corresponds to a pseudogene. This CDR3 is 13 amino acids long. CDR3 DNA: TGTGCCAGCAGCAATGGGGAATTCTATGGCTACACCTTC. Its translation is CASSNGEFYGYTF.

This clonotype was seen a handful of times. J is TRBJ2-5 and V is TRBV6-1; TRBD1 matches at 9 bases. This CDR3 region has 16 residues. Germline V lookup: CDR1 MNHNS, CDR2 SASEGT. Trimming removed 7 bases from V and 1 base from J; junction bases left unmatched: 10. Here the CDR3 reads CASTRGGQGLQETQYF. The DNA for the CDR3 is TGTGCCAGCACCCGTGGGGGACAGGGCCTCCAAGAGACCCAGTACTTC.

This chain uses TRBV4-3 with TRBJ2-1, with a possible D match to TRBD2 (6 bases). The CDR3 has 12 amino acids. Germline V gene sequence: CDR1 LGHNA, CDR2 YSLEER. The ends were cut back, 3 bases at V and 15 bases at J, with 15 bases in the middle. The CDR3 here is CASSHLGLGPFF. The CDR3 DNA reads as TGCGCCAGCAGCCATCTGGGACTGGGCCCGTTCTTC.

This clonotype was recorded a few times. The chain joins TRBV5-1 to TRBJ2-5; the D gene could be TRBD1 or TRBD2 (5 bases each). V lost 0 bases and J lost 4, with 13 bases in between. From germline, CDR1 is SGHRS and CDR2 YFSETQ. There are 15 residues in the CDR3. The CDR3 here is CASSLGPRGAETQYF. DNA of the CDR3: TGCGCCAGCAGCTTGGGGCCGAGGGGAGCAGAGACCCAGTACTTC.

The sample holds a few counts of this clonotype. The gene calls are TRBV6-2 or TRBV6-3 and TRBJ1-5; no firm D call. CDR3 size: 15 residues. Germline V gene lookup returns CDR1 MNHEY and CDR2 SVGEGT. Trimming removed 2 bases from V and 0 bases from J, with 8 bases in between. The CDR3 reads CASSYGPFSNQPQHF. CDR3 coding DNA: TGTGCCAGCAGTTACGGACCGTTTAGCAATCAGCCCCAGCATTTT.

This clonotype was seen a handful of times. This chain joins TRBV4-2 and TRBJ2-7, with TRBD2 matching 15 bases. From germline, CDR1 is LGHNA and CDR2 YNFKEQ. V was clipped by 4 bases and J by 7 bases; unmatched bases: 5. The CDR3 sequence is 15 residues long. In nucleotides, the CDR3 is TGTGCCAGCAGCCGGGGACTAGCGGGAGGAAGGGAGCAGTACTTC. Translation: CASSRGLAGGREQYF.

The CDR3 nucleotides read TGTGCCAGCAGCTTGCAGCTAGAACGAGATACGCAGTATTTT. Amino acids: CASSLQLERDTQYF. The gene calls are TRBV7-6 and TRBJ2-3; D is unclear. CDR1 SGHVS and CDR2 FNYEAQ come from the germline V gene. V lost 3 bases and J lost 5, with 12 bases in between. CDR3 size: 14 residues.

The chain joins TRBV20-1 to TRBJ2-1; D gene uncertain. V gave up 5 bases and J gave up 0 bases, with 17 bases separating them. Germline lookup yields CDR1 DFQATT and CDR2 SNEGSKA (reference sequence). The CDR3 consists of 16 residues. The CDR3 sequence: CSALHPLLFSYNEQFF. CDR3 DNA: TGCAGTGCTCTGCACCCTCTGCTATTCTCCTACAATGAGCAGTTCTTC.

This clonotype was counted at least ten times. This chain joins TRBV3-1 and TRBJ2-5; 11 bases fit TRBD2. CDR3 size: 15 residues. With 2 bases clipped from V and 1 base from J, the junction kept 0 bases outside the gene matches. Germline V gives CDR1 LGHDT, CDR2 YNNKEL (reference sequence). The CDR3 nucleotides are TGTGCCAGCAGCCAACTAGCGGGAGGCCAAGAGACCCAGTACTTC. It codes for CASSQLAGGQETQYF.

The chain is built from TRBV11-2 and TRBJ1-1; no clear D gene. Trimming took 1 base from V and 9 from J, leaving 12 bases between them. CDR1 SGHAT and CDR2 FQNNGV come from the germline V gene. The CDR3 is 13 residues long. The CDR3 protein is CASSLATGAQAFF. The CDR3 nucleotides are TGTGCCAGCAGCTTAGCCACGGGTGCCCAAGCTTTCTTT.

The V call is TRBV2, the J call TRBJ1-1, with D tentatively TRBD1 (6 bases). This CDR3 contains 13 residues. V lost 2 bases, J lost 4 bases, and 8 bases lay in between. CDR1 and CDR2 from the germline V gene are SNHLY and FYNNEI. Here the CDR3 reads CASSEWGPTEAFF. The CDR3 DNA follows: TGTGCCAGCAGTGAATGGGGGCCCACTGAAGCTTTCTTT.

The rearrangement uses TRBV7-6 and TRBJ1-1; 8 bases are shared with TRBD1. This CDR3 is 19 amino acids long. Per the germline V gene, CDR1 is SGHVS and CDR2 is FNYEAQ. V shed 5 bases and J 0 bases; nucleotides not matched to a gene: 17. The CDR3 nucleotides are TGTGCCAGCAGCGTCGCTTGGACAGGGAGGAGGGGCATGAACACTGAAGCTTTCTTT. This codes for CASSVAWTGRRGMNTEAFF.